This entry is about one T cell receptor (beta chain). These data belong to a study of T cell changes during pregnancy in multiple sclerosis. Sequenced by immunoSEQ multiplex PCR; TCRdb stores in-frame clones only, minus some. The sample lists approximately 93,000 clones; approximately 90% were seen once. Deletions cut 8 bases from V and 0 bases from J, with 12 bases between. Germline V gives CDR1 MNHEY, CDR2 SMNVEV (reference sequence). CDR3 length: 14 residues. The V gene is TRBV27, the J gene TRBJ2-3; no firm D call. This receptor was taken from a female donor with multiple sclerosis, enrolled in a pregnancy study. The source was peripheral blood, collected before pregnancy. CDR3 amino acids: CASRRSFSTDTQYF. DNA of the CDR3: TGTGCCAGCCGCAGATCCTTTAGCACAGATACGCAGTATTTT.